This TCR beta chain stems from a study of cytotoxic CD8 clonotypes in ibrutinib-treated CLL. Study as a whole: Of the patients, around 12 were relapsed/refractory, roughly 15 treatment-naive and under 18 IGHV unmutated.

Measured with immunoSEQ multiplex PCR; TCRdb has only the in-frame clones, and not every one. The data show approximately 350,000 clones, approximately 67% seen once. Libraries of TCR beta were made from approximately 2 micrograms of genomic DNA that came from cryopreserved PBMCs. The V segment lost 5 bases and the J segment 1 base; nucleotides outside the gene matches: 9. Germline V CDR1 and CDR2: SNHLY, FYNNEI. The CDR3 has 18 amino acids. The material was PBMCs, obtained after 36 months of ibrutinib treatment. This chain uses TRBV2 with TRBJ2-1, with 12 bases aligning to TRBD2. The source of this sequence is a human donor with chronic lymphocytic leukemia. The chain's CDR3 is CASSFLTSGGPSYNEQFF. The DNA of the CDR3 is TGTGCCAGCAGTTTCCTGACTAGCGGGGGCCCTTCCTACAATGAGCAGTTCTTC.